These 18 T cell receptor beta chains came from one sample sequenced in a study of graft-versus-host responses after intestinal transplantation. Graft material was processed, releasing intraepithelial and lamina propria lymphocytes. The assay was immunoSEQ multiplex PCR, and TCRdb's table has in-frame clones only and misses some. The repertoire holds fewer than 6,500 clones, about 76% seen once, with 5.5% to 7% in the top ten. Here the sequenced sample was ileum tissue, taken more than 220 days after intestinal transplant. All receptors come from a human patient who received an intestinal transplant, so some T cells may come from the graft donor.

The V call is TRBV5-1, the J call TRBJ2-1, with 9 bases lining up with TRBD2. Germline V gene sequence: CDR1 SGHRS, CDR2 YFSETQ. The V and J ends lost 3 bases and 4 bases, in that order; junction bases with no gene match: 5. This CDR3 spans 15 amino acids. For the CDR3, the DNA is TGCGCCAGCAGCTGGGCGGCGGGGGGGTACAATGAGCAGTTCTTC. Translated, it gives CASSWAAGGYNEQFF. The complete variable domain, with remaining parts taken from reference TRBV5-1 and TRBJ2-1, reads KAGVTQTPRYLIKTRGQQVTLSCSPISGHRSVSWYQQTPGQGLQFLFEYFSETQRNKGNFPGRFSGRQFSNSRSEMNVSTLELGDSALYLCASSWAAGGYNEQFFGPGTRLTVL.

This chain uses TRBV14 with TRBJ2-1; 15 nucleotides line up with TRBD2. Germline V gives CDR1 SGHDN, CDR2 FVKESK. The CDR3 extends over 16 amino acids. V was clipped by 3 bases and J by 7 bases; unmatched bases: 4. CDR3 bases: TGTGCCAGCAGCCACGGACTAGCGGGGGGGCCGAATGAGCAGTTCTTC. This gives the protein CASSHGLAGGPNEQFF.

This chain connects TRBV19 to TRBJ2-5; 9 nucleotides agree with TRBD1. Germline CDR1 reads LNHDA; CDR2 reads SQIVND (reference sequence). The CDR3 is made up of 15 amino acids. V trimming: 4 bases; J trimming: 2 bases; junction bases outside the gene matches: 5. The CDR3 protein is CASSSPGQGQETQYF. The CDR3 nucleotides read TGTGCCAGTAGTAGCCCGGGACAGGGTCAAGAGACCCAGTACTTC.

This chain uses TRBV5-1 with TRBJ2-3; 7 positions match TRBD2. Trimming cost V 3 bases and J 4 bases; bases outside gene matches: 8. Per germline, CDR1 SGHRS and CDR2 YFSETQ. This CDR3 contains 15 residues. CDR3 bases: TGCGCCAGCAGCTGGACTAGTGCTGGCGCAGATACGCAGTATTTT. It translates to CASSWTSAGADTQYF.

The chain has TRBV7-8 and TRBJ1-2; 9 positions agree with TRBD1. V trimming: 2 bases; J trimming: 3 bases; junction bases outside the gene matches: 1. Looked up from germline, CDR1 is SGHVS and CDR2 is FQNEAQ. The CDR3 is 14 amino acids. This chain's CDR3 is CASSLRQGDYGYTF. The CDR3 DNA reads TGTGCCAGCAGCTTAAGACAGGGGGACTATGGCTACACCTTC.

The genes are TRBV5-1 and TRBJ1-4; D gene ambiguous. Trimming removed 4 bases at V and 5 bases at J, with 9 bases between. Germline assignment: CDR1 SGHRS and CDR2 YFSETQ. This CDR3 comprises 13 residues. The CDR3 reads CASSVTANEKLFF. The DNA of the CDR3 is TGCGCCAGCAGCGTGACGGCCAATGAAAAACTGTTTTTT.

Points on this clone: Its ends do not fully match the called genes, so a read error is possible. The V gene is TRBV28, the J gene TRBJ2-3; 7 bases agree with TRBD2. Germline-derived CDR1 and CDR2 are MDHEN and SYDVKM. This CDR3 contains 16 residues. The CDR3 nucleotides read TGTGCCCGCAGTTTATGGGGGGGGAGGGGAACAGATACGCAGTATTTT. This gives the protein CARSLWGGRGTDTQYF.

The chain has TRBV6-1 and TRBJ2-3; tentatively, D is TRBD2 (7 bases). Per the germline V gene, CDR1 is MNHNS and CDR2 is SASEGT. The CDR3 extends over 15 amino acids. Trimming took off 6 bases at V and 8 bases at J, with 21 bases between the two ends. Here the CDR3 reads CASSPAGGPLGTQYF. The CDR3 bases are TGTGCCAGCAGCCCGGCCGGGGGGCCGCTGGGTACGCAGTATTTT.

V gene TRBV7-2 combines with J gene TRBJ1-1, with a tentative D call TRBD1 (5 bases). CDR1 is SGHTA and CDR2 is FQGNSA in the germline V gene. This CDR3 has 14 residues. With 5 bases removed from V and 2 bases from J, the gap between germline ends came to 12 bases. CDR3 sequence: CASSAGRANTEAFF. The CDR3 DNA is TGTGCCAGCAGCGCAGGCAGGGCCAACACTGAAGCTTTCTTT.

This clone appeared a few times. CDR3 residues: CASSHRTYTGELFF. The CDR3 DNA reads TGTGCCAGCAGTCACCGGACGTACACCGGGGAGCTGTTTTTT. V gene TRBV9 combines with J gene TRBJ2-2, with no clear D. V was clipped by 5 bases and J by 3 bases, with 11 bases between them. From germline, CDR1 is SGDLS and CDR2 YYNGEE. The CDR3 runs to 14 residues.

A remark on this clone: A much larger clone sits a single nucleotide away, making a read error possible. The same CDR3 can be traced to other DNA sequences in this sample. The chain carries TRBV7-6 and TRBJ2-7; no definite D call. V was cut by 0 bases and J by 3 bases, with 15 bases left in between. The CDR3 extends over 16 amino acids. Germline lookup yields CDR1 SGHVS and CDR2 FNYEAQ. The CDR3 spells CASSLAAGNLGYEQYF. The CDR3 DNA sequence: TGTGCCAGCAGCTTAGCGGCAGGAAACCTGGGCTACGAGCAGTACTTC.

V usage is TRBV2 and J usage is TRBJ2-7; TRBD2 matches 15 bases. The length of the CDR3 is 17 residues. Germline-derived CDR1 and CDR2 are SNHLY and FYNNEI. The V gene end was trimmed by 6 bases and the J gene end by 3 bases; junction bases not matched to a gene: 9. CDR3 sequence reads: CASRRTSGGASGYEQYF. DNA for the CDR3: TGTGCCAGCAGACGGACTAGCGGGGGGGCATCGGGCTACGAGCAGTACTTC.

The chain joins TRBV27 to TRBJ1-2; unclear D gene. This CDR3 contains 10 residues. Germline loops: CDR1 MNHEY, CDR2 SMNVEV (reference sequence). The V end lost 8 bases, the J end lost 8 bases, and 9 bases lay between the germline ends. CDR3 residues: CASPLGGYTF. In DNA, the CDR3 is TGTGCCAGCCCATTGGGGGGCTACACCTTC.

The V call is TRBV6-5, the J call TRBJ1-3; D remains ambiguous. V gave up 0 bases and J gave up 0 bases, with 6 bases separating them. Germline CDR1 is MNHEY and CDR2 is SVGAGI. The CDR3 is 15 amino acids. The CDR3 DNA reads as TGTGCCAGCAGTTACTCGGGCGGCTCTGGAAACACCATATATTTT. The encoded protein is CASSYSGGSGNTIYF.

This clone was seen a few times. This rearrangement joins TRBV10-2 to TRBJ1-5, with D hard to call. Per germline, CDR1 WSHSY and CDR2 SAAADI. The CDR3 sequence is 13 residues long. The germline V and J ends were trimmed by 2 bases and 4 bases, with 6 bases remaining between them. CDR3 sequence (DNA): TGCGCCAGCAGTGAGAGGGAAAATCAGCCCCAGCATTTT. This encodes CASSERENQPQHF.

V usage is TRBV18 and J usage is TRBJ1-6; perhaps TRBD1 as D (5 bases). CDR1 is KGHSH, CDR2 LQKENI, per germline. The CDR3 consists of 15 residues. V shed 3 bases and J shed 9 bases, with 15 bases lying between them. CDR3 sequence (DNA): TGTGCCAGCTCACCTGATGAGGGGCGAGGTTCACCCCTCCACTTT. Translation: CASSPDEGRGSPLHF.

The V gene is TRBV2, the J gene TRBJ1-4; D gene ambiguous. With 3 bases removed from V and 3 bases from J, the gap between germline ends came to 8 bases. Germline CDR1 and CDR2: SNHLY and FYNNEI. The CDR3 runs to 14 residues. The CDR3 coding sequence is TGTGCCAGCAGTGAGCCGGGAGCTAATGAAAAACTGTTTTTT. Residues: CASSEPGANEKLFF.

V and J are TRBV6-5 and TRBJ2-1, with TRBD1 matching 9 bases. V dropped 5 bases and J dropped 0; count of bases not matched to a gene: 2. Per germline, CDR1 MNHEY and CDR2 SVGAGI. The CDR3 has 15 residues. CDR3 sequence: CASSRDRASYNEQFF. DNA for the CDR3: TGTGCCAGCAGTCGGGACAGGGCCTCCTACAATGAGCAGTTCTTC.